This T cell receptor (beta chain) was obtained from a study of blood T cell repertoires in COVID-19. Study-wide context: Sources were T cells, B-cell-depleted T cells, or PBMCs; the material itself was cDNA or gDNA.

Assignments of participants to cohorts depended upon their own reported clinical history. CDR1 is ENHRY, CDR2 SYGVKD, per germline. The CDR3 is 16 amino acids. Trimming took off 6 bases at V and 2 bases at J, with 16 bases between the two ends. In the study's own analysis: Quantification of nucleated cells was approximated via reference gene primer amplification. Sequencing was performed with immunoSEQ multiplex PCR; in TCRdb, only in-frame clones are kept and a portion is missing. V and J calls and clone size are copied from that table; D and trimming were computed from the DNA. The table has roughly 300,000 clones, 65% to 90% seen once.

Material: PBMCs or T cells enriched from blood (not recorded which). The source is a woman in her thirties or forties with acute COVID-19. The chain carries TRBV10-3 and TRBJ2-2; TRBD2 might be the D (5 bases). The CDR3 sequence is CAIRGRGPTNTGELFF. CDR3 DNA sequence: TGTGCCATCAGGGGGAGAGGGCCCACCAACACCGGGGAGCTGTTTTTT.